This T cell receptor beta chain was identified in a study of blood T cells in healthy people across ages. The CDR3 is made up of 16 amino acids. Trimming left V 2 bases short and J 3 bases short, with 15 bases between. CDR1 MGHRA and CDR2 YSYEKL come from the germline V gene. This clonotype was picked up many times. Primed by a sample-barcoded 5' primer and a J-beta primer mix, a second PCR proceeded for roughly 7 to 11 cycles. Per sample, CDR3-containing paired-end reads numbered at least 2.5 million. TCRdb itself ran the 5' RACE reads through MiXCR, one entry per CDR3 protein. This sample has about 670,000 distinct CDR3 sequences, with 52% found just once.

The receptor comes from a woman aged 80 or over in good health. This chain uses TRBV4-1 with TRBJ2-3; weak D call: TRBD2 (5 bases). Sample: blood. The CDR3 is CASSQPTSGTTDTQYF. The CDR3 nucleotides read TGCGCCAGCAGCCAACCCACTAGTGGAACAACAGATACGCAGTATTTT.